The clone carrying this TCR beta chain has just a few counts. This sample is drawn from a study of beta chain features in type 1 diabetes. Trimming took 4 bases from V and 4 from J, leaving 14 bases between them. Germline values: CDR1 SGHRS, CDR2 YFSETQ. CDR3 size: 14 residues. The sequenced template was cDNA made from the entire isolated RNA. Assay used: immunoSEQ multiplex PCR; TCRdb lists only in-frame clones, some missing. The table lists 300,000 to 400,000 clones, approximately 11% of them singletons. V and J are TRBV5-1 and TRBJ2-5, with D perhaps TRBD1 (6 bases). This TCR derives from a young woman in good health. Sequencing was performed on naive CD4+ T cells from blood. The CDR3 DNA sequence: TGCGCCAGCAGCGGTACAGGGCTGGGAGAGACCCAGTACTTC. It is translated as CASSGTGLGETQYF.